This entry describes one TCR beta chain. Antigen unknown. This specimen comes from a study of cytomegalovirus exposure and HLA in healthy donors. Findings and caveats of the study: Reportedly, cytomegalovirus status was diagnosed with high sensitivity and specificity. For most TCR beta V segments, an earlier analysis put the productive rate at about 90% or about 30% of the time. Indistinguishability led to the exclusion of some V segments, TRBV6-2 and TRBV6-3 included.

Germline V gene lookup returns CDR1 SGHRS and CDR2 YFSETQ. V was clipped by 0 bases and J by 6 bases, with 9 bases between them. CDR3 length: 13 residues. It was with 60 Vbeta and 13 Jbeta primers that the PCR ran. Some clones are missing from TCRdb's copy, which holds only in-frame ones; the method was immunoSEQ multiplex PCR. Of 160,000 or so clones in the sample, roughly 80% were seen once. V usage is TRBV5-1 and J usage is TRBJ1-1; maybe TRBD1 (5 bases). This receptor was obtained from a man aged 30-40 years in good health and CMV-seronegative. The material sequenced was PBMCs. This CDR3 is CASSLAQGSEAFF. The CDR3 DNA follows: TGCGCCAGCAGCTTGGCCCAGGGTTCTGAAGCTTTCTTT.